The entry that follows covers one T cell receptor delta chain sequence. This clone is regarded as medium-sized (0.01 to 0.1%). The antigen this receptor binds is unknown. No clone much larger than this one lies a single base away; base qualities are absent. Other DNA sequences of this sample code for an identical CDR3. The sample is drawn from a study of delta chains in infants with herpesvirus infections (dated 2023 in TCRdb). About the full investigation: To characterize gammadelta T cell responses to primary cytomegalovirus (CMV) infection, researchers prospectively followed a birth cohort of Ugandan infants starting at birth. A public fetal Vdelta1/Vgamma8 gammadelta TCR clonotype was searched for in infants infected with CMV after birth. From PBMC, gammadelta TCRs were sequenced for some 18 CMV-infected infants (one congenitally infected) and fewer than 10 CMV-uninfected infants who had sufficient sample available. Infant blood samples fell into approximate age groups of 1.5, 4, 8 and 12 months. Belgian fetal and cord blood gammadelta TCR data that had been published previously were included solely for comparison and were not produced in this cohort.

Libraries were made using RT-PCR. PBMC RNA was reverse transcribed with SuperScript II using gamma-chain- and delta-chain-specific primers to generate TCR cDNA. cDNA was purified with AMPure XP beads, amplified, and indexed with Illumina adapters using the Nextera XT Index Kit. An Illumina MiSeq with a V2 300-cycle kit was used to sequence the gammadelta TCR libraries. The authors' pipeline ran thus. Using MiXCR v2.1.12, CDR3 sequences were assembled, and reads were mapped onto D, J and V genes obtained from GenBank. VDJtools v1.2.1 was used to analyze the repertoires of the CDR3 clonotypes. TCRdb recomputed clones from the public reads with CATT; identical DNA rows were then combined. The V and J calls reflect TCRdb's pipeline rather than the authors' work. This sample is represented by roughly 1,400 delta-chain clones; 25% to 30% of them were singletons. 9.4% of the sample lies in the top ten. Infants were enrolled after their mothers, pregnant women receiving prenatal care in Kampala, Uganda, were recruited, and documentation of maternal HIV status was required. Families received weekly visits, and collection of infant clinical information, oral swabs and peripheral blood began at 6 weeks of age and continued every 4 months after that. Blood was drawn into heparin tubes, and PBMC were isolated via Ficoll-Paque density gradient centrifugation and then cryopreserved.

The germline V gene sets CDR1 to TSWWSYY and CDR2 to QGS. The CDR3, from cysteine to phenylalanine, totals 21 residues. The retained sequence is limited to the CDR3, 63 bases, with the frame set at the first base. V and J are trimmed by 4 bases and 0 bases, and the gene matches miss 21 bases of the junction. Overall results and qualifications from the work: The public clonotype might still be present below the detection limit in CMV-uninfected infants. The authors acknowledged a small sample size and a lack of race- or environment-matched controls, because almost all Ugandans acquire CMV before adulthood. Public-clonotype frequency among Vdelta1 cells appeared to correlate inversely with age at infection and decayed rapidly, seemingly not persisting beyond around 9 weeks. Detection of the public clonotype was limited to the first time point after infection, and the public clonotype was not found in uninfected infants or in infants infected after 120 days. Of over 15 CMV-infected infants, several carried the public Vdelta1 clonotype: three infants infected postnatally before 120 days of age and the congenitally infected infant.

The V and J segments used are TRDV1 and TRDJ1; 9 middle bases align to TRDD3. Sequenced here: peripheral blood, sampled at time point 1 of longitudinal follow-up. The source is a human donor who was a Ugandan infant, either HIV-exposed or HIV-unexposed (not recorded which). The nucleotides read TGTGCTCTTGGGGGATTCCCCCGCGGAACTGGGGGAAAAAGGTACACCGATAAACTCATCTTT. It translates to CALGGFPRGTGGKRYTDKLIF.